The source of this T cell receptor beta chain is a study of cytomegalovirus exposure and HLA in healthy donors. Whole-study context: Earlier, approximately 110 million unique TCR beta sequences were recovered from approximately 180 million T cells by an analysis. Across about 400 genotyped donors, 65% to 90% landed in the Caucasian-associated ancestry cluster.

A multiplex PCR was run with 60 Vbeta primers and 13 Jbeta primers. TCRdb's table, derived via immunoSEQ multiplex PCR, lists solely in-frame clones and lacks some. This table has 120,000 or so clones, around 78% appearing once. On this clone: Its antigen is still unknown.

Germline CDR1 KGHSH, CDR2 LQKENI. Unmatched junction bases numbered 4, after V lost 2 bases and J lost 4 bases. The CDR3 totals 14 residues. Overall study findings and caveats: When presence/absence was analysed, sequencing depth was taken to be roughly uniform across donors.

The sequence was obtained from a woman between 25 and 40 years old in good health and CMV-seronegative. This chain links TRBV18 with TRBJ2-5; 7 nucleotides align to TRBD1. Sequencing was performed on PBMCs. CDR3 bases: TGTGCCAGCTCACCAGACAGGGTAGGAGAGACCCAGTACTTC. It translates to CASSPDRVGETQYF.